This TCR beta chain was found in a study of identical twins. The germline CDR1 and CDR2 sequences are SSHAT and FNYEAQ (reference sequence). The CDR3 has 16 amino acids. Everyone who gave samples was a healthy Caucasian. Study-level results: Modelling underestimated the level of out-of-frame TCR alpha sharing observed in monozygotic twins.

Template switching supplied a universal primer site; unique molecular identifiers were carried on the cDNA. TCRdb redid the calling of the 5' RACE reads with MiXCR, one entry per CDR3 protein. The sample carries 240,000 or so distinct CDR3 sequences, more than 9.5% recorded once. This clonotype came up many times. Its antigen is not identified. One junction end disagrees with the germline gene, perhaps due to a read error. These data were likewise used in another study, on yellow fever vaccine responses in identical twins. That report adds: Reportedly, twins' vaccine T cell responses looked partly convergent and partly personalized.

The receptor's source is a woman between 18 and 29 years old in good health. Sequencing was done on a sample of memory (CD45RO+) T cells sorted from blood. The V call is TRBV7-7, the J call TRBJ2-2, with TRBD1 identical over 8 bases. This chain's CDR3 is CASSPRDRTNTGELFF. The CDR3 nucleotides are TGTGCTAGCAGCCCCCGGGACAGGACGAACACCGGGGAGCTGTTTTTT. Full variable domain (outside the CDR3, taken from reference TRBV7-7 and TRBJ2-2): GAGVSQSPRYKVTKRGQDVTLRCDPISSHATLYWYQQALGQGPEFLTYFNYEAQPDKSGLPSDRFSAERPEGSISTLTIQRTEQRDSAMYRCASSPRDRTNTGELFFGEGSRLTVL.